This TCR beta chain was observed in a study of lymphopenia after photon versus proton radiotherapy. CDR1 is SNHLY, CDR2 FYNNEI, per germline. The CDR3 extends over 12 amino acids. The V end was cut by 6 bases, the J end by 6 bases, with 11 bases between. The method was immunoSEQ multiplex PCR; TCRdb's version includes in-frame clones alone and lacks a portion of them. The sample has over 50,000 clones, around 86% seen once. This specimen was peripheral blood, taken from a patient treated with photon-based radiotherapy. This TCR was sampled from a man aged 35 to 55 with gastric cancer. V gene TRBV2 combines with J gene TRBJ1-2, with D perhaps matching TRBD1 (6 bases). This CDR3 is CASSVRGNGYTF. The CDR3 DNA reads TGTGCCAGCAGCGTCAGGGGAAATGGCTACACCTTC.